This TCR beta chain is from a study of cytomegalovirus exposure and HLA in healthy donors. About this clone itself: Its antigen is unidentified.

Vbeta (60) and Jbeta (13) primers were used in the PCR. Profiled with immunoSEQ multiplex PCR; TCRdb holds only in-frame clones, not every one. In the table there are about 190,000 clones, roughly 79% of which are singletons. Regarding the study as a whole: Available immune exposure information was restricted to CMV serostatus only. Most TCR sequences showed up rarely, but some public TCRs showed up in many donors. A later analysis showed TCR association rates differing by HLA locus, peaking at DRB1 and lowest at HLA-C. Within an earlier analysis, most TCR beta V segments proved productive either about 87% or about 30% of the time.

Germline V gene sequence: CDR1 LNHDA, CDR2 SQIVND (reference sequence). Trimming removed 3 bases at V and 7 bases at J, with 10 bases between. The CDR3 extends over 12 amino acids. The rearrangement uses TRBV19 and TRBJ2-7; D possibly corresponds to TRBD2 (5 bases). The specimen was PBMCs. This TCR derives from a woman aged 18-30 years in good health and CMV-seronegative. The chain's CDR3 is CASSIAGAEQYF. The CDR3, as DNA: TGTGCCAGTAGTATTGCGGGCGCAGAGCAGTACTTC.